This T cell receptor beta chain comes out of a study of blood T cell repertoires in COVID-19. Study-wide context: The United States, Italy and Spain provided the acute and convalescent COVID-19 samples.

Per germline, CDR1 MRHNA and CDR2 SNTAGT. J was trimmed by 3 bases and V by 3 bases; bases with no gene match: 10. The CDR3 is 17 amino acids. TCRdb's copy holds only in-frame clones and misses some; the assay was immunoSEQ multiplex PCR. The repertoire holds over 65,000 clones, with under 90% as singletons. This chain links TRBV6-4 with TRBJ2-2, with TRBD2 matching 7 bases. This receptor was taken from a woman in her 40s with active or convalescent COVID-19. Sequenced input: peripheral blood. Here the CDR3 DNA reads TGTGCCAGCAGTGAGAGTTGGAGCGGGGTAGACACCGGGGAGCTGTTTTTT. Encoded protein: CASSESWSGVDTGELFF.